One and the same sample provided the 17 T cell receptor beta chains below, sequenced in a study of blood T cell repertoires in COVID-19. Libraries were prepared by immunoSEQ multiplex PCR; TCRdb keeps only in-frame clonotypes and omits some of them. The table has about 190,000 clones, about nine tenths seen once. Material for sequencing was peripheral blood. These receptors were obtained from a man aged 35-49 years with acute or convalescent COVID-19.

The V call is TRBV9, the J call TRBJ2-2; 9 positions match TRBD1. Losses at the gene ends were 1 base for V and 1 base for J; bases not matched to a gene: 5. There are 17 residues in the CDR3. Germline CDR1 is SGDLS and CDR2 is YYNGEE. The CDR3: CASSVRGGQGNTGELFF. The CDR3 region has the DNA TGTGCCAGCAGCGTAAGAGGGGGACAGGGGAACACCGGGGAGCTGTTTTTT.

CDR3 in amino acids: CASSHRLAGEYGNEQFF. CDR3 nucleotides: TGTGCCAGCAGCCATCGACTAGCGGGGGAGTATGGCAATGAGCAGTTCTTC. The gene calls are TRBV4-2 and TRBJ2-1; 12 bases align to TRBD2. J gave up 6 bases and V 3 bases, and 9 bases lay outside the gene matches. Germline assignment: CDR1 LGHNA and CDR2 YNFKEQ. This CDR3 region has 17 residues.

The genes are TRBV7-8 and TRBJ2-1, with 14 nucleotides matching TRBD2. The V gene end was trimmed by 0 bases and the J gene end by 5 bases; junction bases not matched to a gene: 6. The V gene's germline CDR1 is SGHVS and CDR2 FQNEAQ. The CDR3 is made up of 18 amino acids. The CDR3 DNA reads as TGTGCCAGCAGCTTAGCGCGCCGACTAGCGGGGGGGAACAATGAGCAGTTCTTC. Residues: CASSLARRLAGGNNEQFF.

Concerning this clone: The limits of the CDR3 on the DNA are not certain, so only TCRdb's listed CDR3 is given. The genes are TRBV5-4 and TRBJ2-3; TRBD2, the D gene given by the table, was not confirmed from the DNA. The V gene's germline CDR1 is SGHNT and CDR2 YYREEE (reference sequence). The CDR3 is 16 residues long, counting both termini. The CDR3 protein is CASSLVAGGSTDTQYF.

V usage is TRBV5-4 and J usage is TRBJ1-2; D is unclear. Looked up from germline, CDR1 is SGHNT and CDR2 is YYREEE (reference sequence). This CDR3 spans 15 amino acids. The ends were cut back, 1 base at V and 2 bases at J, with 12 bases in the middle. In nucleotides, the CDR3 is TGTGCCAGCAGCTTGAACCGCGGGGTGAACTATGGCTACACCTTC. Protein product: CASSLNRGVNYGYTF.

The chain uses TRBV3-1 (or the pseudogene TRBV3-2) and TRBJ2-7; weak D call: TRBD2 (6 bases). Germline CDR1 reads LGHDT; CDR2 reads YNNKEL (reference sequence). V lost 4 bases and J lost 7, with 14 bases in between. This CDR3 is built from 13 residues. This chain's CDR3 is CASSPQQEGEQYF. The CDR3 DNA sequence: TGTGCCAGCAGCCCTCAACAGGAGGGGGAGCAGTACTTC.

J is TRBJ2-1 and V is TRBV7-3, with 8 bases aligning to TRBD1. With V trimmed by 2 bases and J by 5 bases, 8 bases remained unmatched. The CDR3 extends over 16 amino acids. Per the germline V gene, CDR1 is SGHTA and CDR2 is FQGTGA. CDR3 DNA: TGTGCCAGCAGCTTAGCCCCCAGGGGGCCTAACAATGAGCAGTTCTTC. It yields the protein CASSLAPRGPNNEQFF.

A single count supports this clone. V usage is TRBV12-3 or TRBV12-4 and J usage is TRBJ2-1; maybe TRBD2 (5 bases). The CDR3 is made up of 13 amino acids. V was pared by 4 bases and J by 4 bases, with 8 bases between. CDR3 bases: TGTGCCAGCAGTTCCGGGGTTTACAATGAGCAGTTCTTC. As protein: CASSSGVYNEQFF.

The chain is built from TRBV19 and TRBJ1-2; D remains unclear. Trimming stripped 7 bases from V and 0 bases from J, with 12 bases between. Germline V CDR1 and CDR2: LNHDA, SQIVND (reference sequence). The CDR3 contains 14 residues. The CDR3 sequence is CASTGKGANYGYTF. CDR3 DNA sequence: TGTGCCAGTACGGGTAAAGGAGCTAACTATGGCTACACCTTC.

This chain joins TRBV24-1 and TRBJ2-5, with D maybe TRBD1 (6 bases). The germline gives CDR1 KGHDR, CDR2 SFDVKD. V shed 3 bases and J shed 5 bases, with 12 bases lying between them. The CDR3 contains 14 residues. CDR3: CATSDKTGQETQYF. The CDR3 region has the DNA TGTGCCACCAGTGATAAGACAGGTCAGGAGACCCAGTACTTC.

The chain has TRBV21-1 and TRBJ1-3; the D segment call TRBD1 is taken from the table without a DNA check. TRBV21-1 is designated a pseudogene. There are 15 residues in the CDR3. CDR3 DNA sequence: TGTGCCAGCAGCAAAGTGTTGACAGTCGGAAACACCATATATTTT. It is translated as CASSKVLTVGNTIYF.

This chain uses TRBV11-2 with TRBJ2-7; 9 bases map to TRBD2. CDR1 SGHAT and CDR2 FQNNGV come from the germline V gene. This CDR3 spans 15 amino acids. Unmatched junction bases numbered 3, after V lost 1 base and J lost 2 bases. The CDR3 sequence: CASSLGLAEPYEQYF. In DNA, the CDR3 is TGTGCCAGCAGCTTAGGACTAGCGGAACCCTACGAGCAGTACTTC.

The chain combines TRBV30 with TRBJ1-3; perhaps TRBD1 as D (5 bases). The CDR3 contains 13 residues. The germline V gene has CDR1 GTSNPN and CDR2 SVGIG (reference sequence). V was pared by 5 bases and J by 3 bases, with 11 bases between. In DNA form, the CDR3 reads TGTGCCTGGGCCGGGACTCGTGGAAACACCATATATTTT. This gives the protein CAWAGTRGNTIYF.

The chain carries TRBV4-2 and TRBJ2-4; 7 nucleotides match TRBD1. This CDR3 is 16 amino acids long. V was clipped by 4 bases and J by 8 bases; unmatched bases: 14. Germline CDR1 is LGHNA and CDR2 is YNFKEQ. DNA of the CDR3: TGTGCCAGCAGCCGAGTTCTACAGGGGAGTGGGGACATTCAGTACTTC. Protein product: CASSRVLQGSGDIQYF.

On this clone: In the same sample, other DNA sequences code for this CDR3. The V and J genes are TRBV7-8 and TRBJ1-4, with 9 positions matching TRBD1. The CDR3 is 14 amino acids. The germline V gene has CDR1 SGHVS and CDR2 FQNEAQ. J gave up 8 bases and V 5 bases, and 6 bases lay outside the gene matches. The CDR3 DNA sequence: TGTGCCAGCAGCCTCGACAGGGGGAGGGAAAAACTGTTTTTT. Translated: CASSLDRGREKLFF. The full variable domain, with the rest looked up from reference TRBV7-8 and TRBJ1-4, is GAGVSQSPRYKVAKRGQDVALRCDPISGHVSLFWYQQALGQGPEFLTYFQNEAQLDKSGLPSDRFFAERPEGSVSTLKIQRTQQEDSAVYLCASSLDRGREKLFFGSGTQLSVL.

This chain joins TRBV9 and TRBJ1-4; possible D gene TRBD1, 5 bases. V lost 0 bases and J lost 7, with 13 bases in between. This CDR3 is 15 amino acids long. From germline, CDR1 is SGDLS and CDR2 YYNGEE. The CDR3 nucleotides read TGTGCCAGCAGCGTAGGGCAGGGCGTGAGTGAAAAACTGTTTTTT. It yields the protein CASSVGQGVSEKLFF.

The gene calls are TRBV24-1 and TRBJ1-1; 8 bases are a match to TRBD1. Germline trimming cut 5 bases from V and 3 bases from J; bases unmatched to any gene: 7. This CDR3 is 15 amino acids long. Germline assignment: CDR1 KGHDR and CDR2 SFDVKD. The CDR3 loop reads CATSAAGQGDTEAFF. CDR3 coding DNA: TGTGCCACCAGTGCCGCTGGACAGGGCGACACTGAAGCTTTCTTT.